This section outlines one T cell receptor (beta chain) sequence together with its context. No antigen is known for it. CDR1 and CDR2 from the germline V gene are KGHSH and LQKENI. The CDR3 runs 14 residues. Losses at the gene ends were 3 bases for V and 7 bases for J; bases not matched to a gene: 6. Produced via immunoSEQ multiplex PCR; TCRdb's table is partial and in-frame only. The sample shows 35,000 to 40,000 clones, 30% to 40% of them seen only once. Time point indicated: after neoadjuvant nivolumab, at surgical resection. This specimen belongs to a study of neoadjuvant anti-PD-1 for oral cavity cancer. Study results and limitations: Higher pretreatment blood Treg/Th17 ratios correlated with higher pretreatment blood and lower post-treatment tumor TCRbeta clonality.

This specimen was tumor tissue, taken after nivolumab (anti-PD-1) treatment. V gene TRBV18 combines with J gene TRBJ2-7; 10 positions match TRBD1. This TCR derives from a person aged 35-79 years with oral cavity squamous cell carcinoma. CDR3 in amino acids: CASSPGQGVLEQYF. CDR3 bases: TGTGCCAGCTCACCCGGACAGGGGGTACTGGAGCAGTACTTC.